This record concerns one TCR beta chain sequence. Its antigen is still unknown. This record belongs to a study of blood T cells in healthy people across ages. Points from the study as a whole: The percentage of naive T cells correlated strongly with TCR beta diversity.

This CDR3 has 14 amino acids. CDR1 and CDR2 from the germline V gene are SGHRS and YFSETQ. The ends were cut back, 4 bases at V and 4 bases at J, with 14 bases in the middle. The second PCR ran about 6 to 12 cycles with a sample-barcoded 5' primer and J-beta primers. TCRdb redid the calling of the 5' RACE reads with MiXCR, one entry per CDR3 protein. The data contain about 1,400,000 distinct CDR3 sequences, 59% of them singletons. Ranging in age from roughly 6 to 95, the donors were healthy Caucasian individuals from Russia. Per sample, a minimum of 6 million PBMCs were isolated. The sequence was obtained from a man between 18 and 35 years old in good health. The genes are TRBV5-1 and TRBJ1-1; TRBD1 might be the D (5 bases). Sequencing input: blood. The DNA of the CDR3 is TGCGCCAGCAGCCTTCGACAGTCCCTCACTGAAGCTTTCTTT. As protein: CASSLRQSLTEAFF.